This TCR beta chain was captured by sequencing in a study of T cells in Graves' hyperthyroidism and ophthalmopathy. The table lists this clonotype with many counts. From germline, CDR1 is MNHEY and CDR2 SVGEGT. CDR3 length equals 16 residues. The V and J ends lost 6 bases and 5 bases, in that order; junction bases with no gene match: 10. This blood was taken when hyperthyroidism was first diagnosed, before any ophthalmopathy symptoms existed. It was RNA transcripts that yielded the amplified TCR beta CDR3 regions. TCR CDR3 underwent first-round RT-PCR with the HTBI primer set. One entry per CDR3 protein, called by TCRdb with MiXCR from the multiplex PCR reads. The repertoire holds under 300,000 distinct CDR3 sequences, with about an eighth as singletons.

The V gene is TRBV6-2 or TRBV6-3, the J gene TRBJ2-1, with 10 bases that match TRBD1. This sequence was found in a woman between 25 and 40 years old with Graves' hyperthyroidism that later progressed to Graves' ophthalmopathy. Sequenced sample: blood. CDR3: CASSKRRDRGHNEQFF. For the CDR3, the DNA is TGTGCCAGCAGCAAGCGCCGGGACAGGGGTCACAATGAGCAGTTCTTC.